The TCR beta chain under discussion was sequenced for a study of low-dose radiotherapy and immunotherapy resistance in tumors. Study summary: On an every-two-weeks schedule, patients received intravenous nivolumab 240 mg, along with ipilimumab 1 mg/kg every six weeks.

TRAV- and TRBV-specific primers were used for first-strand cDNA, which covered alpha and beta chains. Both a constant-region primer and a V-primer adapter served to amplify TCRs across approximately 19 PCR cycles. Each CDR3 protein is one row after TCRdb ran MiXCR on the reads. The sample consists of about 7,900 distinct CDR3 sequences, around 60% of them appearing once. The CDR3 totals 12 residues. In germline, CDR1 is SGHVS, CDR2 FNYEAQ. V was pared by 4 bases and J by 3 bases, with 4 bases between. The sample holds a few counts of this clonotype. This TCR was recovered from a human donor with advanced metastatic prostate, ovarian, gallbladder or colorectal cancer (not recorded which). This table probably holds off-target reads from a library built for another chain. The chain joins TRBV7-6 to TRBJ2-1; unclear D gene. The CDR3 loop reads CASSSNYNEQFF. The CDR3 nucleotides read TGTGCCAGCAGCTCCAACTACAATGAGCAGTTCTTC.